This T cell receptor beta chain was found in a study of cytomegalovirus exposure and HLA in healthy donors. CDR1 and CDR2 (germline): SGHDN, FVKESK. The V gene lost 7 bases and the J gene lost 5 bases, with 20 bases spanning the gap. The CDR3 totals 15 residues. In the PCR, 60 Vbeta and 13 Jbeta primers were used. Repertoires were generated with immunoSEQ multiplex PCR, while TCRdb's copy carries only in-frame clones and drops some. This sample has under 110,000 clones, with about 80% found just once. This TCR came from a man aged 35-49 years in good health and CMV-seronegative. The gene calls are TRBV14 and TRBJ1-1, with D unclear. Material for sequencing was PBMCs. This CDR3 reads CASTQGRVWGTEAFF. The CDR3 DNA reads TGTGCCAGCACTCAAGGGAGGGTCTGGGGAACTGAAGCTTTCTTT.